These 10 T cell receptor beta chains originate from one sample sequenced in a study of T-cell memory formation after mild COVID-19. Each CDR3 protein is one row after TCRdb ran MiXCR on the 5' RACE reads. The sample gives over 150,000 distinct CDR3 sequences, about a fifth of which show up once; roughly 3.9% is in the top ten. Sequencing input: PBMCs or a T cell subset sorted from them (not recorded which). Receptors originate from a man between 18 and 35 years old who had mild COVID-19 (a few samples of this study predate the infection). Cell type and time point are not known.

This clonotype was seen a few times. The V gene is TRBV2, the J gene TRBJ2-5, with D perhaps matching TRBD2 (5 bases). Between the trimmed V and J ends, which lost 10 bases and 7 bases, there was a span of 10 bases. CDR3 length: 10 residues. Looked up from germline, CDR1 is SNHLY and CDR2 is FYNNEI. The CDR3 coding sequence is TGTGCCACGGGCGAGGGGACCCAGTACTTC. Its translation is CATGEGTQYF.

This chain links TRBV6-5 with TRBJ1-1; unclear D gene. The CDR3 is made up of 13 amino acids. V lost 6 bases and J lost 10, with 18 bases in between. Germline V gene sequence: CDR1 MNHEY, CDR2 SVGAGI. Here the CDR3 reads CASSPISDKLAFF. CDR3 in DNA: TGTGCCAGCAGCCCCATTAGCGACAAATTAGCTTTCTTT.

In its sample, this clonotype was seen a few times. The chain joins TRBV7-2 to TRBJ1-1; D is unresolved. Germline V CDR1 and CDR2: SGHTA, FQGNSA. V lost 7 bases, J lost 2 bases, and 14 bases lay in between. The CDR3 has 14 residues. The CDR3 DNA reads as TGTGCCAGCAAATTGACGGGGATCAACACTGAAGCTTTCTTT. Protein product: CASKLTGINTEAFF.

The chain recombines TRBV12-3 or TRBV12-4 with TRBJ1-5; TRBD1 matches at 8 bases. Trimming removed 3 bases from V and 7 bases from J; junction bases left unmatched: 5. This CDR3 spans 14 amino acids. CDR3 in amino acids: CASSFGQGAQPQHF. The CDR3 nucleotides read TGTGCCAGCAGTTTCGGACAGGGTGCCCAGCCCCAGCATTTT.

This clonotype showed up just a few times. V is TRBV5-6 and J is TRBJ2-7; perhaps D is TRBD1 or TRBD2 (5 bases each). The ends were cut back, 1 base at V and 7 bases at J, with 18 bases in the middle. Germline CDR1 is SGHDT and CDR2 is YYEEEE. The CDR3 contains 15 residues. CDR3 region: CASSLQGSMREEQYF. Here the CDR3 DNA reads TGTGCCAGCAGCTTGCAGGGATCGATGAGGGAAGAGCAGTACTTC.

The chain has TRBV5-4 and TRBJ2-3; perhaps D is TRBD1 or TRBD2 (5 bases each). This CDR3 is built from 15 residues. V was shortened by 4 bases and J by 0 bases, with 12 bases between the two germline ends. CDR1 is SGHNT, CDR2 YYREEE, per germline (reference sequence). Here the CDR3 DNA reads TGTGCCAGCAGCCCCTCATGGGGGAGCACAGATACGCAGTATTTT. Protein sequence: CASSPSWGSTDTQYF.

The V and J genes are TRBV7-9 and TRBJ2-7, with D hard to call. Per germline, CDR1 SEHNR and CDR2 FQNEAQ (reference sequence). V lost 5 bases to trimming and J lost 2 bases, with 10 bases between them. The CDR3 extends over 13 amino acids. CDR3 protein: CASSEGRAYEQYV. As DNA, the CDR3 is TGTGCCAGCAGCGAAGGTCGAGCCTACGAGCAGTACGTC.

The chain carries TRBV6-1 and TRBJ2-7; no reliable D call. Deletions cut 6 bases from V and 4 bases from J, with 19 bases between. Germline V CDR1 and CDR2: MNHNS, SASEGT. The CDR3 is 15 residues long. The CDR3 bases are TGTGCCAGCAGCTTTGACACAGCCTTAGGGTACGAGCAGTACTTC. Amino acid sequence: CASSFDTALGYEQYF.

This clonotype was observed a few times. This chain joins TRBV18 and TRBJ2-2, with TRBD1 matching 7 bases. The CDR3 has 18 amino acids. CDR1 and CDR2 from the germline V gene are KGHSH and LQKENI. Trimming took 3 bases from V and 0 from J; bases not matched to a gene: 10. The CDR3 nucleotides are TGTGCCAGCTCACCGTCCCTCCAAGGGGGCGCGAACACCGGGGAGCTGTTTTTT. Its translation: CASSPSLQGGANTGELFF.

The chain couples TRBV7-9 to TRBJ2-3; 8 bases are a match to TRBD2. The germline CDR1 and CDR2 sequences are SEHNR and FQNEAQ (reference sequence). The length of the CDR3 is 12 residues. CDR3 residues: CTAGGTTDTQYF. The CDR3 DNA sequence: TGTACCGCGGGGGGCACCACAGATACGCAGTATTTT.